This TCR beta chain came from a study of blood T cell repertoires in COVID-19. Produced via immunoSEQ multiplex PCR; TCRdb's table is partial and in-frame only. Altogether about 140,000 clones are present, approximately 90% being singletons, with the ten largest covering around 4.5%. Trimming left V 5 bases short and J 3 bases short, with 12 bases between. The V gene's germline CDR1 is SGHNT and CDR2 YYREEE (reference sequence). The CDR3 is 13 residues long. The sequenced sample was peripheral blood. The receptor comes from a woman between 40 and 55 years old with acute or convalescent COVID-19. This chain joins TRBV5-4 and TRBJ2-7; possibly TRBD2 for D (5 bases). This CDR3 is CASREAGGYEQYF. The DNA of the CDR3 is TGTGCCAGCAGGGAGGCAGGTGGCTACGAGCAGTACTTC.